This T cell receptor beta chain was identified in a study of blood T cell repertoires in COVID-19 (TCRdb year 2020). Study-level background: Samples from collaborators originated in the United States, Italy and Spain and spanned both the acute and convalescent phases of COVID-19. Samples were obtained from the ongoing ImmuneRACE study (first 160 participants) and from roughly 1,300 subjects provided by 6 global collaborators. Where available, HLA class I and class II types were obtained from metadata supplied by the sample provider rather than from assay-based typing. The repertoires were made available in a free public database intended to serve as a resource for research on the immune response to SARS-CoV-2. Sample metadata almost always included a de-identified subject ID, COVID-19 status, age in years and sex. Subjects who had been exposed to COVID-19, were actively infected with it, or had recovered from it provided the deeply sampled blood TCRbeta repertoires that made up the dataset. The prospective study material was composed of cDNA or gDNA derived from T cells, B-cell-depleted T cells, or PBMCs.

Study-level results and caveats: How much clinical and demographic metadata was included differed by source and by participant, and the metadata was provided uncurated.

The collaborating institutions used their own protocols to collect whole blood in K2EDTA tubes. For TCRbeta analysis, collaborator samples were shipped as frozen whole blood, as isolated PBMCs, or as DNA extracted from either sample type. Deletion took 0 bases off V and 8 bases off J, with a span of 10 bases between the germline ends. From the cysteine up to the phenylalanine, the CDR3 has a length of 12 residues. This entry keeps only the CDR3 DNA: 36 bases, framed from base 1. The germline V gene (reference sequence) provides CDR1 GTSNPN and CDR2 SVGIG. The immunoSEQ Assay, a bias-controlled multiplex PCR, was used to amplify TCRbeta CDR3 regions from genomic DNA. The authors' analysis ran thus. The number of nucleated cells in each sample was estimated by amplification of reference gene primers within the assay. To quantify the absolute abundance of each unique TCRbeta CDR3 rearrangement, sequence reads were collapsed and filtered. For each sample, productive Simpson clonality was calculated as the square root of Simpson's diversity index over productive rearrangements. In its TCRdb copy, this immuneACCESS table keeps in-frame sequences only and misses some clones. Where compared with another copy, unresolved V genes explain less than half of these, and the others have no known cause. V, J and clone size reflect that table, while D and trimming were determined from the DNA. The sample table records roughly 250,000 clones; around 81% of these occur just once. The top ten constitute roughly 6.4% of the sample.

As to this clone: The clone's antigen remains unknown. There are no base qualities to consult, and no much larger clone falls within one base.

Here the chain combines TRBV30 and TRBJ1-1, with an unclear D gene assignment. The TCR originated in a woman aged 55-69 years with active or convalescent COVID-19. The sequenced material came from peripheral blood. The nucleotide sequence is TGTGCCTGGAGTGTAGGAGCCAAAGAAGCTTTCTTT. Its coded protein is CAWSVGAKEAFF. Where the CDR3 stops, the reference TRBV30 and TRBJ1-1 genes take over; the full variable domain is SQTIHQWPATLVQPVGSPLSLECTVEGTSNPNLYWYRQAAGRGLQLLFYSVGIGQISSEVPQNLSASRPQDRQFILSSKKLLLSDSGFYLCAWSVGAKEAFFGQGTRLTVV.